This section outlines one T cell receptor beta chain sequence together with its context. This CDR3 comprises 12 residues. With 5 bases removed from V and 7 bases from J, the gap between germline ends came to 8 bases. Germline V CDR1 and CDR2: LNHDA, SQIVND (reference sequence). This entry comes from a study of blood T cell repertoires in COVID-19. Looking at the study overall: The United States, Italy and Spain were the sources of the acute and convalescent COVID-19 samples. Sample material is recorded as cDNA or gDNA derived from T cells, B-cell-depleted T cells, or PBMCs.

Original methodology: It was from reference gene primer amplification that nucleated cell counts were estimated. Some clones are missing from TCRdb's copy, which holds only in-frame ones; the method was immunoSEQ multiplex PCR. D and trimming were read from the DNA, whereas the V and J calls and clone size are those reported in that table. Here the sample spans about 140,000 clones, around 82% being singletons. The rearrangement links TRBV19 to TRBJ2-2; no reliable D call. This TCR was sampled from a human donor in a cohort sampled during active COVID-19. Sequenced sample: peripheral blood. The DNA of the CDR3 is TGTGCCAGTAGTCCCCGACTCGGGGAGCTGTTTTTT. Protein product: CASSPRLGELFF.